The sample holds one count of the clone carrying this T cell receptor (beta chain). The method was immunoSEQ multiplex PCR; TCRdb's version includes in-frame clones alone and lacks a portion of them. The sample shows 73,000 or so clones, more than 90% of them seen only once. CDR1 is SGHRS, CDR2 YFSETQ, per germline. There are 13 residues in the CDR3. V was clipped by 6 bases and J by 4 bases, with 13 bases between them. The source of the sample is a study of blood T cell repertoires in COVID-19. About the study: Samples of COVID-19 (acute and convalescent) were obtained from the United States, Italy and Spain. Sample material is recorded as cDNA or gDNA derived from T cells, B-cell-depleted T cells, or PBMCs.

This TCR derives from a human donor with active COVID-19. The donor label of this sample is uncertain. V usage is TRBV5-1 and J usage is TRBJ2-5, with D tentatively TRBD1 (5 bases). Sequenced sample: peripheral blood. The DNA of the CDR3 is TGCGCCAGCACCCTGGGGCCGAGAGAGACCCAGTACTTC. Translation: CASTLGPRETQYF. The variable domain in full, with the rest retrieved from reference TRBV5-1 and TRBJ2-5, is KAGVTQTPRYLIKTRGQQVTLSCSPISGHRSVSWYQQTPGQGLQFLFEYFSETQRNKGNFPGRFSGRQFSNSRSEMNVSTLELGDSALYLCASTLGPRETQYFGPGTRLLVL.